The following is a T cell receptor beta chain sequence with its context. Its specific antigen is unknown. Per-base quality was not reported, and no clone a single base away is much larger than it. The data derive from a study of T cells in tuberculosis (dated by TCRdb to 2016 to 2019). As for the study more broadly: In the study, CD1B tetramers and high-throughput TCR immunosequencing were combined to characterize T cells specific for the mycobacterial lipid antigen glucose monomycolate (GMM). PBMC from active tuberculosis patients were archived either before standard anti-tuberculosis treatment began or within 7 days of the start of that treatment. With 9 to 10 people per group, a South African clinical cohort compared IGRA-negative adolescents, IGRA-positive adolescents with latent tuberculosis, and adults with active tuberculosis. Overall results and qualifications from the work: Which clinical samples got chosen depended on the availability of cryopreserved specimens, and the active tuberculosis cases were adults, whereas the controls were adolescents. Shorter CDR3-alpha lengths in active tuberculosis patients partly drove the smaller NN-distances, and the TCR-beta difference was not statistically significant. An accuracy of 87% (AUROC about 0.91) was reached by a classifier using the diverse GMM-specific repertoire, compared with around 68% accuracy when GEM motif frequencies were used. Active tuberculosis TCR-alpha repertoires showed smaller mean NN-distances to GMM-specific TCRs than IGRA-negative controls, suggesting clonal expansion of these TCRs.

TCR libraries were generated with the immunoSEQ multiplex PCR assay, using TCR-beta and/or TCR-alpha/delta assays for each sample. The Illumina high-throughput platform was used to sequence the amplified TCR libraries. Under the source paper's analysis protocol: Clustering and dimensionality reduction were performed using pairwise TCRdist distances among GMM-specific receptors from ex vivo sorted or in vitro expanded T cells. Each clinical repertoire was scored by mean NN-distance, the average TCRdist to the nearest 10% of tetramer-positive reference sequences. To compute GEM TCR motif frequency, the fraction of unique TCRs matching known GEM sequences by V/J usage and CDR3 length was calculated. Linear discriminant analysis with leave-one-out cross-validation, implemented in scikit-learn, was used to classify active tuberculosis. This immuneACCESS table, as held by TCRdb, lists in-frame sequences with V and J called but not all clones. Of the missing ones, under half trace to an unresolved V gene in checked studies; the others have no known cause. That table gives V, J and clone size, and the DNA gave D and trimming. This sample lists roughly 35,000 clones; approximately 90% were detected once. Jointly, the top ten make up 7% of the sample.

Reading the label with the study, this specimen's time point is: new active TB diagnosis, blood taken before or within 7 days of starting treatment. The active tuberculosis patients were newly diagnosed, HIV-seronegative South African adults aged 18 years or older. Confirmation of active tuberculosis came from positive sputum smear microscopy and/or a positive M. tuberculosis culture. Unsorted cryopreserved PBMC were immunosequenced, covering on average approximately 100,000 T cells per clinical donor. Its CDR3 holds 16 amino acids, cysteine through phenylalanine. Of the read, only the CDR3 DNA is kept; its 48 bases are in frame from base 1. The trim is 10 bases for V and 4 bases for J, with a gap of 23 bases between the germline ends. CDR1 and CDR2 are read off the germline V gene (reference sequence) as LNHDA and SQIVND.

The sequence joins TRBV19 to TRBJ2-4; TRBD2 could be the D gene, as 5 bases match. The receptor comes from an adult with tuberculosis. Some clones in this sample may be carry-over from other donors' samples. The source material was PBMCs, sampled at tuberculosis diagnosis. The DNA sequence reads TGTGCCACAGCGGCCGAGGTGGGGAGAGTTAAAAACATTCAGTACTTC. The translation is CATAAEVGRVKNIQYF.